This T cell receptor (beta chain) was sequenced in a study of early stage breast cancer tumors. The CDR3 covers 14 residues. Looked up from germline, CDR1 is SNHLY and CDR2 is FYNNEI. With V trimmed by 6 bases and J by 2 bases, 1 base remained unmatched. Using immunoSEQ multiplex PCR, the repertoire was profiled, and TCRdb retains in-frame clones only, with some absent. The data hold 50,000 to 65,000 clones, with 60% to 85% observed a single time. The TCR sequence derives from a person aged 25 to 39 with breast cancer. J is TRBJ1-5 and V is TRBV2, with 10 bases aligning to TRBD1. Sequencing input: blood. The CDR3 coding sequence is TGTGCCAGCAGCGGGACAGGGGGCAATCAGCCCCAGCATTTT. As protein: CASSGTGGNQPQHF.